This TCR beta chain is drawn from a study of blood T cell repertoires in COVID-19. Assay used: immunoSEQ multiplex PCR; TCRdb lists only in-frame clones, some missing. The repertoire has approximately 230,000 clones, roughly 85% of them found once; the top ten carry 3%. Trimming pared 6 bases from V and 5 bases from J, leaving 16 bases between. Germline V gene lookup returns CDR1 SGHAT and CDR2 FQNNGV. This CDR3 contains 14 residues. The sequenced material came from peripheral blood. The V and J genes are TRBV11-2 and TRBJ2-5; D possibly corresponds to TRBD1 (6 bases). This clonotype originated in a man aged 18 to 30 with active or convalescent COVID-19. The CDR3: CASRRTGQRETQYF. In nucleotides, the CDR3 is TGTGCCAGCAGACGGACCGGACAGCGGGAGACCCAGTACTTC.